The rows below give T cell receptor beta chains drawn from one sample of a study of blood T cells in healthy people across ages. MiXCR, applied by TCRdb to the 5' RACE reads, yields one record per CDR3 protein. In the table there are hundreds of thousands of distinct CDR3 sequences, roughly 25% of which are singletons. The sample was also linked to a second study, of T cells of mothers and their children.

The specimen sequenced was blood. The receptors shown here come from a boy aged 5 to 17 in good health. CDR3s include the opening cysteine and the closing phenylalanine or tryptophan. A D gene is named only where the DNA matches it firmly. Rows give clone size only sometimes, using once, few, many, or a class for an expanded clone.

size,J,V,D,CDR3,DNA
few,TRBJ2-7,TRBV29-1,TRBD2,CSALIQGGTSGLWIPEQYF,TGCAGCGCCCTAATCCAGGGAGGGACTAGCGGATTGTGGATTCCCGAGCAGTACTTC
few,TRBJ2-3,TRBV15,.,CATKDYTILTDTQYF,TGTGCCACCAAGGACTATACAATTCTCACAGATACGCAGTATTTT
.,TRBJ1-2,TRBV7-9,TRBD1,CASSLVVPGGSGYTF,TGTGCCAGCAGCTTAGTAGTTCCAGGGGGCAGTGGCTACACCTTC
.,TRBJ2-7,TRBV27,TRBD2,CASGTAGSSYEQYF,TGTGCCAGCGGCACAGCGGGAAGCTCCTACGAGCAGTACTTC
.,TRBJ2-5,TRBV7-9,.,CASSLDGDRAETQYF,TGTGCCAGCAGCTTAGATGGGGACCGTGCCGAGACCCAGTACTTC
few,TRBJ1-4,TRBV20-1,.,CSPQATNEKLFF,TGCAGTCCACAGGCAACTAATGAAAAACTGTTTTTT
.,TRBJ2-1,TRBV4-2,.,CASSQSRDLPYNEQFF,TGTGCCAGCAGCCAAAGTCGGGACCTTCCTTACAATGAGCAGTTCTTC
few,TRBJ2-1,TRBV3-1,TRBD2,CASSQDVSLAGGDEQFF,TGTGCCAGCAGCCAAGATGTGTCGCTAGCGGGGGGGGATGAGCAGTTCTTC
.,TRBJ2-7,TRBV7-2,.,CASTPYRGASYEQYF,TGTGCCAGCACCCCGTATCGGGGGGCCTCCTACGAGCAGTACTTC
.,TRBJ2-6,TRBV16,.,CASSQERAGANVLTF,TGTGCCAGCAGCCAAGAGCGGGCCGGGGCCAACGTCCTGACTTTC
few,TRBJ1-1,TRBV5-1,.,CASSLGLGGTEAFF,TGCGCCAGCAGCTTGGGGCTCGGCGGCACTGAAGCTTTCTTT
few,TRBJ2-1,TRBV12-3/TRBV12-4,TRBD1,CASSQHRDRDNEQFF,TGTGCCAGCAGTCAACATCGGGACAGGGACAATGAGCAGTTCTTC
.,TRBJ1-1,TRBV29-1,TRBD1,CSVARTGDTEAFF,TGCAGCGTGGCCCGGACAGGGGATACTGAAGCTTTCTTT
few,TRBJ1-5,TRBV10-3,.,CAISTSGLEPQHF,TGTGCCATCAGTACTTCAGGGTTGGAGCCCCAGCATTTT
few,TRBJ2-7,TRBV6-6,.,CASSYGGGEQYF,TGTGCCAGCAGTTACGGAGGTGGCGAGCAGTACTTC
few,TRBJ2-6,TRBV27,.,CASRTNRLGANVLTF,TGTGCCAGCAGGACAAACAGGTTAGGGGCCAACGTCCTGACTTTC
.,TRBJ1-3,TRBV7-2,.,CAIRGPVSGNTIYF,TGTGCCATCCGGGGCCCCGTCTCTGGAAACACCATATATTTT
.,TRBJ1-2,TRBV25-1,.,CASSDGGLGSNYGYTF,TGTGCCAGCAGTGATGGGGGATTAGGCTCTAACTATGGCTACACCTTC
.,TRBJ2-3,TRBV28,.,CASSSLGTLTPTDTQYF,TGTGCCAGCAGTTCGCTCGGGACTCTAACCCCCACAGATACGCAGTATTTT
.,TRBJ2-3,TRBV5-5,.,CASSLIGDPYRDTQYF,TGTGCCAGCAGCTTGATAGGGGACCCGTACAGAGATACGCAGTATTTT
.,TRBJ2-1,TRBV29-1,TRBD2,CSVEETSGRQQFF,TGCAGCGTTGAAGAGACTAGCGGTCGTCAGCAGTTCTTC
.,TRBJ2-3,TRBV29-1,TRBD2,CSAPTSGWNTDTQYF,TGCAGCGCTCCGACTAGCGGATGGAACACAGATACGCAGTATTTT
.,TRBJ1-5,TRBV7-2,.,CASSWWVQQPQHF,TGTGCCAGCAGTTGGTGGGTACAACAGCCCCAGCATTTT
.,TRBJ2-7,TRBV28,TRBD1,CASSLELGQASYEQYF,TGTGCCAGCAGTTTGGAACTAGGACAGGCCTCCTACGAGCAGTACTTC
.,TRBJ2-3,TRBV29-1,.,CSVEDVGRTDTQYF,TGCAGCGTTGAAGATGTAGGACGCACAGATACGCAGTATTTT
.,TRBJ1-5,TRBV4-1,.,CASSQAGHPNNQPQHF,TGCGCCAGCAGCCAAGCGGGACACCCGAACAATCAGCCCCAGCATTTT
.,TRBJ2-1,TRBV20-1,.,CSAREGASGNNEQFF,TGCAGTGCTAGAGAAGGGGCCAGTGGCAACAATGAGCAGTTCTTC
few,TRBJ2-7,TRBV10-3,TRBD1,CAISPRDREEQYF,TGTGCCATCAGCCCCCGGGACAGAGAGGAGCAGTACTTC
few,TRBJ2-1,TRBV29-1,.,CSVEPPSYFSYNEQFF,TGCAGCGTCGAACCACCCAGTTATTTTTCCTACAATGAGCAGTTCTTC
few,TRBJ2-1,TRBV15,.,CATSRNVGSSSYNEQFF,TGTGCCACCAGCAGAAATGTCGGCTCCAGCTCCTACAATGAGCAGTTCTTC
few,TRBJ1-1,TRBV12-3/TRBV12-4,TRBD1,CASSPPTGVAFF,TGTGCCAGCTCCCCTCCGACAGGGGTGGCTTTCTTT
.,TRBJ1-4,TRBV7-9,.,CASSIAREVREKLFF,TGTGCCAGCAGCATCGCCAGGGAAGTAAGAGAAAAACTGTTTTTT
.,TRBJ2-2,TRBV2,.,CASSDWRTGELFF,TGTGCCAGCAGTGACTGGCGGACCGGGGAGCTGTTTTTT
few,TRBJ2-2,TRBV29-1,.,CSVAKDRLGELFF,TGCAGCGTCGCCAAAGACCGCCTCGGGGAGCTGTTTTTT
.,TRBJ1-4,TRBV29-1,TRBD1,CSASDRTTNEKLFF,TGCAGCGCCTCGGACAGGACAACTAATGAAAAACTGTTTTTT
few,TRBJ2-1,TRBV7-6,.,CASSDLLKRHNEQFF,TGTGCCAGCAGCGACCTTTTAAAGCGGCACAATGAGCAGTTCTTC
.,TRBJ2-3,TRBV20-1,TRBD2,CSASPGWTSDRDTQYF,TGCAGTGCTAGCCCCGGTTGGACTAGCGACCGCGATACGCAGTATTTT